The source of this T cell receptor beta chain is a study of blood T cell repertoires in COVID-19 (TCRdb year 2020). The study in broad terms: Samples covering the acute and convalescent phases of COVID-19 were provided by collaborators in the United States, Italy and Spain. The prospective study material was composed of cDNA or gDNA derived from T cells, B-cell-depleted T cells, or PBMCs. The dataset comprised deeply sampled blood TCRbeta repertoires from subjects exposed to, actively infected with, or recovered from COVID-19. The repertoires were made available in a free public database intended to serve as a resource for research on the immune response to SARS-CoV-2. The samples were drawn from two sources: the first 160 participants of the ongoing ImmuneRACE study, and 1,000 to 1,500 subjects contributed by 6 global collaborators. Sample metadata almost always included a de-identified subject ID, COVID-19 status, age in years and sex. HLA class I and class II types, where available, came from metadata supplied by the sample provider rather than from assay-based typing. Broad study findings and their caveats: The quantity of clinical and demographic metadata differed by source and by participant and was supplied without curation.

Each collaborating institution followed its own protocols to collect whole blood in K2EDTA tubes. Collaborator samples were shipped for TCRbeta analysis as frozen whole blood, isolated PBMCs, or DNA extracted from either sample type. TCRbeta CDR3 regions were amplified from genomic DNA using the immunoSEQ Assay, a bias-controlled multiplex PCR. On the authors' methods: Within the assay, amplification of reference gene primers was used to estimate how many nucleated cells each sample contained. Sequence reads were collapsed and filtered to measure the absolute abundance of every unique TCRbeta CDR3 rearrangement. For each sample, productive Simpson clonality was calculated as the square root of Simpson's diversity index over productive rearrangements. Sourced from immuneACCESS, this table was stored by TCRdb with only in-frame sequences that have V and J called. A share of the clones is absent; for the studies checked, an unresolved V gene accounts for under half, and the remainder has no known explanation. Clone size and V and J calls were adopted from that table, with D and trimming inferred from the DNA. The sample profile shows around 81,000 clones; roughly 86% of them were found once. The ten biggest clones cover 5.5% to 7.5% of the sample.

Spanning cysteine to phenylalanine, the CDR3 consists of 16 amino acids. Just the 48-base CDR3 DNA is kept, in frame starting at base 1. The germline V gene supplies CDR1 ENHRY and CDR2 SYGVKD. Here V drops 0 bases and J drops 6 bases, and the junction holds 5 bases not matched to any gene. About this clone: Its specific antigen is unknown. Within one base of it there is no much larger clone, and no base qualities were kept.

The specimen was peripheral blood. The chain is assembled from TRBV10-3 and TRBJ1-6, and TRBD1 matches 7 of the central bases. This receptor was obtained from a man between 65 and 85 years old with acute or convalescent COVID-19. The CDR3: CAISESVPGGNSPLHF. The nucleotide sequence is TGTGCCATCAGTGAGTCCGTGCCAGGGGGTAATTCACCCCTCCACTTT.